These T cell receptor beta chains were read from a single sample in a study of T cells in Graves' hyperthyroidism and ophthalmopathy. TCRdb re-called the multiplex PCR reads with MiXCR, one entry per CDR3 protein. The data show about 400,000 distinct CDR3 sequences, roughly 13% seen once. Sequencing was carried out using blood. All receptors derive from a woman between 18 and 30 years old with Graves' hyperthyroidism. Each CDR3 is given with its conserved first and last residue. The order of the fields is clone size, D gene, CDR3 length, V gene, J gene, CDR3 protein, CDR3 DNA. D genes are given only for firm matches. Size values are once, few and many counts, or a class for expanded clones, and some rows have none.

>few|TRBD1|16|TRBV20-1|TRBJ2-4
CSARATGQPNWNIQYF
TGCAGTGCTAGAGCTACGGGACAGCCAAATTGGAACATTCAGTACTTC
>many|NA|14|TRBV6-1|TRBJ2-2
CASTRQTNTGELFF
TGTGCCAGCACTAGACAGACGAACACCGGGGAGCTGTTTTTT
>many|NA|13|TRBV14|TRBJ2-7
CASSLLGFHEQYF
TGTGCCAGCAGCCTCTTGGGCTTCCACGAGCAGTACTTC
>many|NA|16|TRBV14|TRBJ1-6
CASSQLRWGDNSPLHF
TGTGCCAGCAGCCAGCTCCGGTGGGGAGATAATTCACCCCTCCACTTT
>many|TRBD1|15|TRBV5-1|TRBJ2-3
CASSFAGGKADTQYF
TGCGCCAGCAGCTTTGCAGGGGGAAAAGCAGATACGCAGTATTTT
>many|NA|14|TRBV12-3/TRBV12-4|TRBJ2-1
CASTPTGSYNEQFF
TGTGCCAGCACCCCGACGGGATCCTACAATGAGCAGTTCTTC
>many|TRBD1|16|TRBV18|TRBJ1-2
CASSPPSQGGADGYTF
TGTGCCAGCTCGCCGCCCTCCCAGGGGGGCGCGGATGGCTACACCTTC
>few|NA|13|TRBV10-2|TRBJ2-7
CASSEAEAYEQYF
TGCGCCAGCAGTGAGGCGGAGGCCTACGAGCAGTACTTC
>many|NA|12|TRBV15|TRBJ1-2
CATSRAGDGYTF
TGTGCCACCAGCAGAGCAGGGGATGGCTACACCTTC
>many|NA|15|TRBV18|TRBJ2-4
CASSPPGPTGNIQYF
TGTGCCAGCTCACCACCGGGGCCGACCGGAAACATTCAGTACTTC
>NA|TRBD1|16|TRBV11-2|TRBJ2-1
CASSLSGTGGYNEQFF
TGTGCCAGCAGCTTGTCCGGGACAGGAGGATACAATGAGCAGTTCTTC
>many|NA|10|TRBV30|TRBJ2-1
CAWDLGEQFF
TGTGCCTGGGACCTGGGTGAGCAGTTCTTC
>many|TRBD1|15|TRBV12-3/TRBV12-4|TRBJ1-2
CASRRDRERNYGYTF
TGTGCCAGCAGACGGGACAGGGAAAGGAACTATGGCTACACCTTC
>many|TRBD1|14|TRBV3-1|TRBJ1-1
CASSPRDRDAEAFF
TGTGCCAGCAGCCCACGGGACAGGGACGCTGAAGCTTTCTTT
>many|NA|14|TRBV12-3/TRBV12-4|TRBJ2-3
CASSFWPLSDTQYF
TGTGCCAGCAGTTTTTGGCCGCTTTCAGATACGCAGTATTTT
>many|NA|17|TRBV5-6|TRBJ1-1
CASSFLPGISRNTEAFF
TGTGCCAGCAGCTTCCTTCCGGGGATATCTAGGAACACTGAAGCTTTCTTT
>many|NA|15|TRBV12-3/TRBV12-4|TRBJ1-3
CASSFSQPSGNTIYF
TGTGCCAGCAGTTTCAGCCAACCCTCTGGAAACACCATATATTTT
>many|NA|16|TRBV6-1|TRBJ1-5
CASSFRDIYSNQPQHF
TGTGCCAGCAGTTTCCGGGACATCTATAGCAATCAGCCCCAGCATTTT
>few|TRBD1|13|TRBV20-1|TRBJ2-7
CTVRGTGGHEQYF
TGCACTGTGCGCGGGACAGGGGGCCACGAGCAGTACTTC
>many|NA|14|TRBV3-1|TRBJ2-2
CASSHPATTGELFF
TGTGCCAGCAGCCATCCAGCCACCACCGGGGAGCTGTTTTTT
>few|NA|16|TRBV6-1|TRBJ1-1
CASSELRYGPNTEAFF
TGTGCCAGCAGTGAATTGAGGTACGGCCCGAACACTGAAGCTTTCTTT
>many|NA|16|TRBV12-5|TRBJ2-2
CASGLIAGLNTGELFF
TGTGCTAGTGGTTTGATAGCCGGACTGAACACCGGGGAGCTGTTTTTT
>few|TRBD1|16|TRBV28|TRBJ2-3
CASSLQPGGWEDTQYF
TGTGCCAGCAGTTTACAGCCAGGGGGTTGGGAAGATACGCAGTATTTT
>many|TRBD1|15|TRBV15|TRBJ2-2
CATSTQGAKDGELFF
TGTGCCACCAGCACCCAGGGGGCAAAAGACGGGGAGCTGTTTTTT
>many|NA|12|TRBV12-3/TRBV12-4|TRBJ2-7
CASSLGSDEQYF
TGTGCCAGCAGTTTGGGTAGCGACGAGCAGTACTTC
>many|TRBD1|17|TRBV19|TRBJ2-1
CASSPETGTYSYNEQFF
TGTGCCAGTAGTCCCGAGACAGGGACCTACTCCTACAATGAGCAGTTCTTC
>many|NA|13|TRBV29-1|TRBJ2-5
CSVLRQNQETQYF
TGCAGCGTTCTCCGACAGAACCAAGAGACCCAGTACTTC
>many|NA|14|TRBV28|TRBJ2-2
CASSLSNPPGELFF
TGTGCCAGCAGTTTATCCAATCCCCCCGGGGAGCTGTTTTTT
>many|NA|14|TRBV7-9|TRBJ1-1
CASSLGGGSDEAFF
TGTGCCAGCAGCTTAGGGGGTGGCTCAGATGAAGCTTTCTTT
>many|NA|14|TRBV12-3/TRBV12-4|TRBJ1-1
CASSFLRQSGGAFF
TGTGCCAGCAGTTTTCTCAGACAGTCCGGCGGAGCTTTCTTT
>many|NA|14|TRBV6-1|TRBJ1-1
CASSGEGGETEAFF
TGTGCCAGCAGCGGAGAGGGAGGGGAGACTGAAGCTTTCTTT
>NA|TRBD2|16|TRBV6-4|TRBJ2-1
CASSGSGGSLVDEQFF
TGTGCCAGCAGCGGCTCTGGCGGGAGCTTAGTAGATGAGCAGTTCTTC
>few|NA|12|TRBV19|TRBJ1-1
CVSSIEGDEAFF
TGTGTCAGTAGTATAGAGGGCGATGAAGCTTTCTTT
>NA|TRBD2|19|TRBV6-1|TRBJ2-1
CASSKRKNRLAGVGNEQFF
TGTGCCAGCAGTAAAAGAAAAAACCGGCTAGCGGGAGTAGGGAATGAGCAGTTCTTC
>NA|NA|13|TRBV19|TRBJ2-7
CASSPDFAYEQYF
TGTGCCAGTAGCCCTGACTTTGCCTACGAGCAGTACTTC
>many|NA|15|TRBV12-3/TRBV12-4|TRBJ1-1
CASSLWDLGYTEAFF
TGTGCCAGCAGTTTGTGGGATTTAGGATACACTGAAGCTTTCTTT
>many|NA|14|TRBV27|TRBJ2-5
CASSLFPGLETQYF
TGTGCCAGCAGTTTATTCCCGGGTCTAGAGACCCAGTACTTC
>many|NA|16|TRBV14|TRBJ2-1
CASSRLGGGGYNEQFF
TGTGCCAGCAGCCGCCTGGGGGGCGGCGGGTACAATGAGCAGTTCTTC
>NA|NA|18|TRBV5-1|TRBJ2-7
CASSLGASETKKGYEQYF
TGCGCCAGCAGCTTGGGGGCTAGTGAGACTAAAAAAGGCTACGAGCAGTACTTC
>many|NA|13|TRBV28|TRBJ2-3
CASVLAGTDTQYF
TGTGCCAGCGTTTTAGCCGGCACAGATACGCAGTATTTT
>NA|NA|16|TRBV12-3/TRBV12-4|TRBJ1-2
CASSLEIRGGPHGYTF
TGTGCCAGCAGTTTAGAAATTAGGGGGGGGCCCCATGGCTACACCTTC
>many|TRBD1|16|TRBV5-1|TRBJ2-7
CASSPVRQGGPYEQYF
TGCGCCAGCAGCCCCGTTAGACAGGGTGGTCCCTACGAGCAGTACTTC
>NA|NA|16|TRBV9|TRBJ2-1
CASSVSSASSYNEQFF
TGTGCCAGCAGCGTGAGTAGTGCGAGCTCCTACAATGAGCAGTTCTTC
>many|TRBD1|15|TRBV5-1|TRBJ2-5
CASSLETGAQETQYF
TGCGCCAGCAGCTTGGAGACAGGGGCACAAGAGACCCAGTACTTC
>NA|TRBD2|16|TRBV7-9|TRBJ2-2
CASSLQLAANTGELFF
TGTGCCAGCAGCTTACAACTAGCGGCGAACACCGGGGAGCTGTTTTTT